The 11 T cell receptor beta chains listed next were all sequenced from one sample in a study of cytomegalovirus exposure and HLA in healthy donors. PCR amplification relied on 60 Vbeta primers (plus 13 Jbeta primers). The assay was immunoSEQ multiplex PCR, and TCRdb's table has in-frame clones only and misses some. This sample carries some 190,000 clones, around 80% of them seen once, and the ten largest clones take roughly 1.4%. Material for sequencing was PBMCs. Every receptor here comes from a girl aged 5-17 years in good health and CMV-seropositive.

The chain employs TRBV10-2 and TRBJ2-1; possible D gene TRBD2, 6 bases. CDR3 length: 15 residues. Germline assignment: CDR1 WSHSY and CDR2 SAAADI. V lost 5 bases and J lost 0, with 11 bases in between. This chain's CDR3 is CASSPAGSSYNEQFF. CDR3 coding DNA: TGCGCCAGCAGTCCTGCCGGGAGCTCCTACAATGAGCAGTTCTTC.

The CDR3 nucleotides read TGTGCCAGCAGCTTAACACATATCGTCCCGACCCAGTACTTC. Amino acids: CASSLTHIVPTQYF. This chain links TRBV11-1 with TRBJ2-5, with D hard to call. This CDR3 contains 14 residues. Germline V gives CDR1 SGHAT, CDR2 FQDESV (reference sequence). Trimming removed 2 bases at V and 7 bases at J, with 14 bases between.

This chain joins TRBV6-4 and TRBJ1-2; D is undetermined. V lost 6 bases to trimming and J lost 6 bases, with 14 bases between them. The CDR3 loop spans 13 amino acids. The germline gives CDR1 MRHNA, CDR2 SNTAGT. CDR3 protein: CASSPEGRNGYTF. The CDR3 DNA sequence: TGTGCCAGCAGCCCTGAAGGGAGGAATGGCTACACCTTC.

The rearrangement joins TRBV10-3 to TRBJ1-2, with D maybe TRBD1 (6 bases). V was clipped by 5 bases and J by 0 bases, with 16 bases between them. Germline V lookup: CDR1 ENHRY, CDR2 SYGVKD. CDR3 length equals 16 residues. Here the CDR3 reads CAISISDRYPNYGYTF. Here the CDR3 DNA reads TGTGCCATCAGTATCTCGGACAGATACCCTAACTATGGCTACACCTTC.

The genes are TRBV30 and TRBJ1-5; D might be TRBD1 (6 bases). V lost 3 bases, J lost 2 bases, and 11 bases lay in between. Germline V CDR1 and CDR2: GTSNPN, SVGIG (reference sequence). This CDR3 comprises 14 residues. This chain's CDR3 is CAWSLQGGNQPQHF. CDR3 nucleotide sequence: TGTGCCTGGAGCTTACAGGGTGGCAATCAGCCCCAGCATTTT.

V and J are TRBV10-1 and TRBJ2-1; 16 nucleotides match TRBD2. CDR3 length: 16 amino acids. Germline V gene lookup returns CDR1 WNHNN and CDR2 SYGVQD (reference sequence). V trimming: 0 bases; J trimming: 9 bases; junction bases outside the gene matches: 2. DNA of the CDR3: TGCGCCAGCAGTGAGTCGGGACTAGCGGGAGGGGGTGAGCAGTTCTTC. Its protein product is CASSESGLAGGGEQFF.

CDR3 nucleotides: TGTGCCAGCAGCAAACAGGGGACCTTTGAAAAACTGTTTTTT. Residues: CASSKQGTFEKLFF. V is TRBV27 and J is TRBJ1-4, with 7 bases matching TRBD1. The germline CDR1 and CDR2 sequences are MNHEY and SMNVEV (reference sequence). This CDR3 region has 14 residues. V trimming: 6 bases; J trimming: 7 bases; junction bases outside the gene matches: 8.

The chain employs TRBV10-1 and TRBJ2-1; TRBD2 agrees at 7 bases. Germline CDR1 WNHNN, CDR2 SYGVQD (reference sequence). After removal of 3 bases from V and 2 bases from J, the junction contained 4 bases not matched to a gene. CDR3 size: 15 residues. The CDR3 DNA reads TGCGCCAGCAGTGAAAGTCTAGCGGCCTACAATGAGCAGTTCTTC. Translating gives CASSESLAAYNEQFF.

The CDR3 here is CASSVRGDRDTQYF. CDR3 in DNA: TGTGCCAGCAGCGTTAGGGGGGACAGAGATACGCAGTATTTT. The chain joins TRBV9 to TRBJ2-3; D is possibly TRBD1 (7 bases). V was cut by 2 bases and J by 5 bases, with 12 bases left in between. From germline, CDR1 is SGDLS and CDR2 YYNGEE. This CDR3 is 14 amino acids long. The full variable domain, rest sourced from reference TRBV9 and TRBJ2-3, is DSGVTQTPKHLITATGQRVTLRCSPRSGDLSVYWYQQSLDQGLQFLIQYYNGEERAKGNILERFSAQQFPDLHSELNLSSLELGDSALYFCASSVRGDRDTQYFGPGTRLTVL.

The chain combines TRBV4-3 with TRBJ2-1; 12 nucleotides align to TRBD2. V dropped 3 bases and J dropped 4; count of bases not matched to a gene: 7. The CDR3 totals 17 residues. Germline CDR1 reads LGHNA; CDR2 reads YSLEER. In DNA form, the CDR3 reads TGCGCCAGCAGCCAGGATGGACTAGCGGGAAATTACAATGAGCAGTTCTTC. This gives the protein CASSQDGLAGNYNEQFF.

The chain carries TRBV2 and TRBJ2-2, with 7 bases that match TRBD2. The germline CDR1 and CDR2 sequences are SNHLY and FYNNEI. V lost 3 bases and J lost 6; bases outside the gene matches: 16. The CDR3 extends over 18 amino acids. CDR3 region: CASSELFIAGPSPGELFF. DNA of the CDR3: TGTGCCAGCAGTGAGTTGTTTATAGCGGGTCCCAGCCCCGGGGAGCTGTTTTTT.